Below are 9 T cell receptor beta chains sequenced from a single sample in a study of OX40 agonist ivuxolimab in advanced cancers. Sequenced by immunoSEQ multiplex PCR; TCRdb stores in-frame clones only, minus some. The data contain some 99,000 clones, roughly 89% of them seen just once; the ten biggest clones take up about 0.5%. This sample comprised CD4+ or CD8+ T cells sorted from blood, obtained in a trial of the OX40 agonist ivuxolimab. All receptors come from an adult with an advanced solid tumor such as melanoma, head and neck, liver or kidney cancer.

The V gene is TRBV7-2, the J gene TRBJ1-2; 7 bases align to TRBD1. CDR1 SGHTA and CDR2 FQGNSA come from the germline V gene. Trimming removed 5 bases from V and 4 bases from J; junction bases left unmatched: 10. The CDR3 runs to 15 residues. This CDR3 is CASSPPGQLGYGYTF. The CDR3, as DNA: TGTGCCAGCAGCCCACCGGGACAGCTTGGCTATGGCTACACCTTC.

This clone was picked up one time. The CDR3: CASSLAVGYEQYF. CDR3 nucleotide sequence: TGCGCCAGCAGCTTGGCAGTTGGTTACGAGCAGTACTTC. This rearrangement joins TRBV5-1 to TRBJ2-5, with D unresolved. The J call is doubtful: the DNA matches TRBJ2-7 better. CDR3 length: 13 amino acids. Germline V gene sequence: CDR1 SGHRS, CDR2 YFSETQ.

This chain connects TRBV4-3 to TRBJ2-7; D perhaps matches TRBD2 (6 bases). The CDR3 runs to 15 residues. Germline values: CDR1 LGHNA, CDR2 YSLEER. The V gene lost 4 bases and the J gene lost 0 bases, with 13 bases spanning the gap. CDR3 in DNA: TGCGCCAGCAGCCCCCGGGCGGGGAGCTCCTACGAGCAGTACTTC. Translated, it gives CASSPRAGSSYEQYF.

The chain links TRBV7-2 to TRBJ1-1; TRBD1 matches 9 bases. The germline V gene encodes CDR1 SGHTA and CDR2 FQGNSA. This CDR3 region has 15 residues. V shed 5 bases, J shed 2 bases, and the junction held 6 bases outside the gene matches. CDR3 residues: CASSGRQGGNTEAFF. The CDR3 nucleotides read TGTGCCAGCAGCGGACGACAGGGGGGTAACACTGAAGCTTTCTTT.

The chain combines TRBV18 with TRBJ2-5; TRBD2 agrees at 14 bases. The CDR3 totals 17 residues. Germline V CDR1 and CDR2: KGHSH, LQKENI. Trimming took 4 bases from V and 0 from J; bases not matched to a gene: 4. CDR3 coding DNA: TGTGCCAGCTCACGGACTAGCGGGGGGCTCAACCAAGAGACCCAGTACTTC. It is translated as CASSRTSGGLNQETQYF.

The chain couples TRBV5-5 to TRBJ1-5; D is unclear. The CDR3 extends over 15 amino acids. Per the germline V gene, CDR1 is SGHKS and CDR2 is YYEKEE (reference sequence). Between the trimmed V and J ends, which lost 0 bases and 3 bases, there was a span of 10 bases. CDR3 coding DNA: TGTGCCAGCAGCTTGGTAGGGCGCTACAATCAGCCCCAGCATTTT. This encodes CASSLVGRYNQPQHF.

The chain employs TRBV18 and TRBJ1-2; no definite D call. The CDR3 length is 18 residues. Trimming shortened V by 1 base and J by 0 bases, and 18 bases separated the two germline ends. Germline CDR1 KGHSH, CDR2 LQKENI. The CDR3 bases are TGTGCCAGCTCACCACGAGCGGACGTAAGAATTTCTAACTATGGCTACACCTTC. Its translation: CASSPRADVRISNYGYTF. Complete variable domain (other parts from reference TRBV18 and TRBJ1-2): NAGVMQNPRHLVRRRGQEARLRCSPMKGHSHVYWYRQLPEEGLKFMVYLQKENIIDESGMPKERFSAEFPKEGPSILRIQQVVRGDSAAYFCASSPRADVRISNYGYTFGSGTRLTVV.

The rearrangement uses TRBV19 and TRBJ2-2; tentatively, D is TRBD2 (6 bases). The CDR3 has 18 amino acids. V was cut by 9 bases and J by 1 base, with 24 bases left in between. Germline loops: CDR1 LNHDA, CDR2 SQIVND (reference sequence). CDR3 sequence reads: CASILLGGVPLNTGELFF. In nucleotides, the CDR3 is TGTGCCAGCATCCTCCTAGGCGGGGTACCCCTGAACACCGGGGAGCTGTTTTTT.

The chain couples TRBV18 to TRBJ2-6; D gene ambiguous. Trimming removed 6 bases from V and 1 base from J, with 10 bases in between. This CDR3 contains 15 residues. Germline values: CDR1 KGHSH, CDR2 LQKENI. CDR3 in DNA: TGTGCCAGCTCCCAAATAGAATCTGGGGCCAACGTCCTGACTTTC. Translating gives CASSQIESGANVLTF.